The table lists the clone carrying this TCR beta chain with a few counts. Antigen unknown. Looked up from germline, CDR1 is SQVTM and CDR2 is ANQGSEA. The CDR3 spans 20 residues. V was pared by 1 base and J by 8 bases, with 21 bases of the junction left unmatched. The sample originates from a study of cytomegalovirus exposure and HLA in healthy donors. Notes on the study in general: In the analysis, some V segments, TRBV6-2 and TRBV6-3 included, were excluded as indistinguishable.

The study ran its PCR with 60 Vbeta and 13 Jbeta primers. Only in-frame clones appear in the TCRdb table, and some are missing; sequencing was by immunoSEQ multiplex PCR. This table holds around 150,000 clones, 50% to 75% found once. The sequencing input was PBMCs. The chain links TRBV29-1 to TRBJ2-1, with 12 positions matching TRBD2. The TCR was taken from a woman aged 55-69 years in good health and CMV-seropositive. This chain's CDR3 is CSVEGIWEEQGTSGWDEQFF. The CDR3 nucleotides are TGCAGCGTTGAAGGGATTTGGGAGGAACAGGGGACTAGCGGGTGGGATGAGCAGTTCTTC.